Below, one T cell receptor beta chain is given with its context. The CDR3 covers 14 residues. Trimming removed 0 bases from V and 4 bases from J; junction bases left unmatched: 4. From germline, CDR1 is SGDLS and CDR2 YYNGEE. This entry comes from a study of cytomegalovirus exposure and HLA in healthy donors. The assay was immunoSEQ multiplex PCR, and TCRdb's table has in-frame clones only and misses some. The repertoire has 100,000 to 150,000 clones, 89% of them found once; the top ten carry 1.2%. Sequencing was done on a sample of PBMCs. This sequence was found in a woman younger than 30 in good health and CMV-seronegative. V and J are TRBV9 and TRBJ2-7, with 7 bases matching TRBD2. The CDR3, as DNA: TGTGCCAGCAGCGTAGCTACGGGGGGTTACGAGCAGTACTTC. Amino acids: CASSVATGGYEQYF.